Listed below are T cell receptor beta chains from one sample, sequenced in a study of cytomegalovirus exposure and HLA in healthy donors. Profiling relied on immunoSEQ multiplex PCR, and the TCRdb table lists in-frame clones only, not all of them. In the table there are roughly 150,000 clones, about 80% of which are singletons. Sequencing used PBMCs. Receptors were obtained from a woman aged 45-59 years in good health and CMV-seropositive. CDR3s include the opening cysteine and the closing phenylalanine or tryptophan. Each record gives: CDR3 protein, CDR3 DNA, CDR3 length, D gene, V gene, J gene, clone size. D genes are given only for firm matches. Size is omitted from some rows. Given values are once, few, many or a class for expanded clones.

CASSVEDRMYEQYF	TGTGCCAGCAGCGTAGAGGACAGGATGTACGAGCAGTACTTC	14	TRBD1	TRBV9	TRBJ2-7	few
CASSPGQGQYNEQFF	TGTGCCAGCAGTCCGGGACAGGGACAGTACAATGAGCAGTTCTTC	15	TRBD1	TRBV27	TRBJ2-1	-
CASSIRDRGLMNTEAFF	TGTGCCAGTAGTATCCGCGACAGGGGGCTTATGAACACTGAAGCTTTCTTT	17	TRBD1	TRBV19	TRBJ1-1	-
CASSLSDSSSYEQYF	TGTGCCAGCAGCTTGTCCGACTCGAGCTCCTACGAGCAGTACTTC	15	-	TRBV11-2	TRBJ2-7	once
CASSLGGGLYNEQFF	TGTGCCAGCAGTTTAGGCGGGGGGCTCTACAATGAGCAGTTCTTC	15	TRBD2	TRBV27	TRBJ2-1	-
CASRTSRTGELFF	TGCGCCTCCCGGACTAGCCGCACCGGGGAGCTGTTTTTT	13	TRBD2	TRBV2	TRBJ2-2	-
CASSDGTASNQPQHF	TGTGCCAGCAGCGATGGGACAGCCTCTAATCAGCCCCAGCATTTT	15	TRBD1	TRBV9	TRBJ1-5	few
CASSVELVATDTQYF	TGTGCCAGCAGCGTCGAGCTAGTCGCAACAGATACGCAGTATTTT	15	-	TRBV9	TRBJ2-3	once
CASSEARTSYQPQHF	TGTGCCAGCAGTGAAGCCCGGACAAGTTATCAGCCCCAGCATTTT	15	-	TRBV6-1	TRBJ1-5	-
CASSLWAGAEAFF	TGTGCCAGCAGCCTATGGGCAGGGGCTGAAGCTTTCTTT	13	-	TRBV14	TRBJ1-1	-
CATVGTGADEQFF	TGTGCCACTGTCGGGACAGGGGCCGATGAGCAGTTCTTC	13	TRBD1	TRBV15	TRBJ2-1	-
CASSLSSSYNSPLHF	TGTGCCAGCTCACTCTCGAGCTCCTATAATTCACCCCTCCACTTT	15	-	TRBV18	TRBJ1-6	-
CASSQEAAGGYTF	TGCGCCAGCAGCCAAGAAGCGGCGGGTGGCTACACCTTC	13	-	TRBV4-3	TRBJ1-2	-
CAAGGSSTDTQYF	TGTGCCGCAGGGGGCTCTAGCACAGATACGCAGTATTTT	13	TRBD1	TRBV30	TRBJ2-3	-
CASSPVRGTQQETQYF	TGTGCCAGCAGCCCAGTTAGGGGGACCCAACAAGAGACCCAGTACTTC	16	-	TRBV7-9	TRBJ2-5	-
CASSPGQGNSPLHF	TGTGCCAGCAGCCCCGGACAGGGCAATTCACCCCTCCACTTT	14	TRBD1	TRBV6-5	TRBJ1-6	-
CATSRTGDPNEKLFF	TGTGCCACCAGCAGGACAGGGGACCCTAATGAAAAACTGTTTTTT	15	TRBD1	TRBV15	TRBJ1-4	-
CASSIDTSGGYTF	TGTGCCAGTAGTATAGACACCTCAGGAGGCTACACCTTC	13	-	TRBV19	TRBJ1-2	-
CASSQERGAPTDTQYF	TGTGCCAGCAGCCAAGAACGGGGGGCTCCCACAGATACGCAGTATTTT	16	-	TRBV4-2	TRBJ2-3	-
CASIGRGYSPLHF	TGTGCCAGCATCGGACGGGGTTATTCACCCCTCCACTTT	13	-	TRBV28	TRBJ1-6	-
CASSQEGLRGQDYGYTF	TGTGCCAGCAGCCAAGAGGGGTTAAGGGGGCAGGACTATGGCTACACCTTC	17	TRBD1	TRBV4-2	TRBJ1-2	-
CASSNLAGTLDTQYF	TGTGCCAGTAGTAACCTAGCGGGGACTCTCGATACGCAGTATTTT	15	TRBD2	TRBV19	TRBJ2-3	-
CASSFQGTEAFF	TGCGCCAGCAGCTTCCAGGGGACTGAAGCTTTCTTT	12	-	TRBV5-1	TRBJ1-1	few
CASSPGTSGGVTYNEQFF	TGCGCCAGCAGCCCAGGGACTAGCGGGGGGGTCACCTACAATGAGCAGTTCTTC	18	TRBD2	TRBV5-1	TRBJ2-1	-
CASSLGGSPSDTQYF	TGTGCCAGCAGCTTGGGCGGCTCGCCCTCGGATACGCAGTATTTT	15	-	TRBV5-4	TRBJ2-3	-
CASSPQQGVHSPLHF	TGTGCCAGCAGTCCCCAACAGGGTGTGCATTCACCCCTCCACTTT	15	-	TRBV27	TRBJ1-6	-